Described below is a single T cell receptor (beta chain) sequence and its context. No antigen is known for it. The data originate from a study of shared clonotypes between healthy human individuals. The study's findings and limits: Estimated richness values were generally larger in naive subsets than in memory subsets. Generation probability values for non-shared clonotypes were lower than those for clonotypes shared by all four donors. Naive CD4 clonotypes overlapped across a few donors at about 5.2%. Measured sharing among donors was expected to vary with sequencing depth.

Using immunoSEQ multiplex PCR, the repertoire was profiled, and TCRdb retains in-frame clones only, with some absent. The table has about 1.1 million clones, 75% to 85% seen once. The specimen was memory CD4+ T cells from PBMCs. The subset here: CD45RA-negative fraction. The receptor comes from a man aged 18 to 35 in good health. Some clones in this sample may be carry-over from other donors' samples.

The CDR3 DNA follows: TGTGCCAGCAGTTCTCAGGTGGGGACAGATACGCAGTATTTT. Translated, it gives CASSSQVGTDTQYF. This rearrangement joins TRBV5-6 to TRBJ2-3; D unresolved. V gave up 5 bases and J gave up 3 bases, with 13 bases separating them. This CDR3 has 14 amino acids. The germline V gene has CDR1 SGHDT and CDR2 YYEEEE.